Below are 22 T cell receptor beta chains sequenced from a single sample in a study of T cells in Graves' hyperthyroidism and ophthalmopathy. TCR beta CDR3 regions were amplified from RNA transcripts. The HTBI primer set served for first-round RT-PCR of the TCR CDR3. One entry per CDR3 protein, called by TCRdb with MiXCR from the multiplex PCR reads. The sample includes about 370,000 distinct CDR3 sequences, approximately 16% seen only once; the top ten take about 20%. The sample taken for sequencing was blood. The receptor set was obtained from an older woman with Graves' ophthalmopathy.

This clonotype was picked up a small number of times. The DNA for the CDR3 is TGTGCCAGCAGCTTAGGCCCTGCGGGACTAGAAACCTACGAGCAGTACTTC. Residues: CASSLGPAGLETYEQYF. The rearrangement uses TRBV7-3 and TRBJ2-7; the match to TRBD2 covers 8 bases. V dropped 2 bases and J dropped 2; count of bases not matched to a gene: 11. In germline, CDR1 is SGHTA, CDR2 FQGTGA. This CDR3 contains 17 residues.

The V and J genes are TRBV2 and TRBJ2-2; 10 bases align to TRBD2. In germline, CDR1 is SNHLY, CDR2 FYNNEI. CDR3 length: 18 residues. The J segment lost 3 bases and the V segment lost 4 bases, leaving 11 bases of the junction unmatched. The CDR3 here is CASSARLAGDSDTGELFF. In nucleotides, the CDR3 is TGTGCCAGCAGTGCCCGTCTAGCGGGAGATTCGGACACCGGGGAGCTGTTTTTT.

This clonotype was seen repeatedly, ten times or more. This chain uses TRBV7-9 with TRBJ2-1; 9 bases are shared with TRBD1. CDR3 length: 15 amino acids. Germline assignment: CDR1 SEHNR and CDR2 FQNEAQ (reference sequence). J was trimmed by 5 bases and V by 7 bases; bases with no gene match: 9. The CDR3: CASTDRDRANNEQFF. The DNA for the CDR3 is TGTGCCAGCACCGACCGGGACAGGGCCAACAATGAGCAGTTCTTC.

This clonotype was picked up many times. The rearrangement uses TRBV6-1 and TRBJ1-2; the D is unclear. V lost 4 bases and J lost 4, with 10 bases in between. This CDR3 spans 13 amino acids. The germline CDR1 and CDR2 sequences are MNHNS and SASEGT. The chain's CDR3 is CASSALGGYGYTF. DNA of the CDR3: TGTGCCAGCAGTGCCCTCGGCGGCTATGGCTACACCTTC.

This clonotype was recorded at least ten times. The CDR3 DNA follows: TGTGCCAGCTCACGGGGGCAGACCTACGAGCAGTACTTC. Residues: CASSRGQTYEQYF. The chain is built from TRBV18 and TRBJ2-7, with D possibly being TRBD1 (6 bases). The germline V and J ends were trimmed by 4 bases and 2 bases, with 9 bases remaining between them. There are 13 residues in the CDR3. The V gene's germline CDR1 is KGHSH and CDR2 LQKENI.

The genes are TRBV12-3 or TRBV12-4 and TRBJ2-1; TRBD2 agrees at 8 bases. The CDR3 extends over 14 amino acids. The ends lost 5 bases at V and 7 bases at J; junction bases unmatched: 7. The CDR3 DNA is TGTGCCAGCAGTATCACCGGGACTAGGAATGAGCAGTTCTTC. This gives the protein CASSITGTRNEQFF.

This clonotype was counted many times. V gene TRBV6-2 or TRBV6-3 combines with J gene TRBJ2-7; 13 nucleotides line up with TRBD2. Germline loops: CDR1 MNHEY, CDR2 SVGEGT. V lost 6 bases to trimming and J lost 8 bases; unmatched junction nucleotides: 7. This CDR3 has 14 residues. The CDR3 sequence is CASRLGTSGTKQYF. The CDR3 region has the DNA TGTGCCAGCAGACTCGGGACTAGCGGGACCAAGCAGTACTTC.

The chain joins TRBV2 to TRBJ1-2; D is ambiguous. The germline gives CDR1 SNHLY, CDR2 FYNNEI. Trimming took off 7 bases at V and 0 bases at J, with 12 bases between the two ends. The CDR3 sequence is 14 residues long. Written as DNA, the CDR3 is TGTGCCAGCAATAGACCTAAAGCTAACTATGGCTACACCTTC. Its translation is CASNRPKANYGYTF.

Ten or more counts support this clonotype. The junction and the germline gene differ at one end; a read error may be behind it. The chain links TRBV7-9 to TRBJ2-1; D not resolved. Germline V gene data show CDR1 as SEHNR and CDR2 as FQNEAQ (reference sequence). The CDR3 has 15 amino acids. The CDR3 DNA reads TGTGCCAGCACCTTAAGGGTGGGGTCCTACAATGAGCAGTTCTTC. It specifies CASTLRVGSYNEQFF.

The chain combines TRBV25-1 with TRBJ2-2, with 7 bases matching TRBD2. V lost 2 bases, J lost 7 bases, and 4 bases stayed unmatched. Germline lookup yields CDR1 MGHDK and CDR2 SYGVNS. The length of the CDR3 is 14 residues. The CDR3, as DNA: TGTGCCAGCAGTGAAGGACTAGTTGTCGGGGAGCTGTTTTTT. This translates into CASSEGLVVGELFF.

This clonotype was counted at least ten times. This chain uses TRBV12-3 or TRBV12-4 with TRBJ1-5; unclear D gene. The CDR3 contains 15 residues. The V end lost 7 bases, the J end lost 1 base, and 14 bases lay between the germline ends. The CDR3 nucleotides are TGTGCCAGCAAGAAGGACGGTCTAAGCAATCAGCCCCAGCATTTT. Translation gives CASKKDGLSNQPQHF.

Ten or more counts support this clonotype. The chain employs TRBV2 and TRBJ2-3; D ambiguous. The CDR3 sequence is 13 residues long. Germline-derived CDR1 and CDR2 are SNHLY and FYNNEI. Between the trimmed V and J ends, which lost 3 bases and 1 base, there was a span of 5 bases. CDR3: CASSDGGTDTQYF. The CDR3 DNA reads as TGTGCCAGCAGTGACGGAGGCACAGATACGCAGTATTTT.

The chain has TRBV28 and TRBJ2-3, with 8 nucleotides matching TRBD2. CDR1 and CDR2 (germline): MDHEN, SYDVKM. This CDR3 contains 13 residues. The CDR3 region has the DNA TGTACTACTAGCGGTAGCACAGTCGATACGCAGTATTTT. It yields the protein CTTSGSTVDTQYF.

This clonotype was seen ten or more times. CDR3 region: CASSQGTSGTDTQYF. As DNA, the CDR3 is TGCGCCAGCAGCCAAGGGACTAGCGGCACAGATACGCAGTATTTT. The chain couples TRBV5-1 to TRBJ2-3, with 10 positions matching TRBD2. The CDR3 sequence is 15 residues long. With V trimmed by 4 bases and J by 1 base, 3 bases remained unmatched. Germline CDR1 is SGHRS and CDR2 is YFSETQ.

This clonotype was seen ten or more times. The rearrangement joins TRBV12-3 or TRBV12-4 to TRBJ2-3; D uncertain. There are 14 residues in the CDR3. V lost 5 bases and J lost 3, with 12 bases in between. CDR3 sequence (DNA): TGTGCCAGCAGTCACCCCCAAGCGACAGATACGCAGTATTTT. This codes for CASSHPQATDTQYF.

This clonotype came up many times. The chain uses TRBV6-1 and TRBJ1-1; D remains unclear. The V end was cut by 2 bases, the J end by 0 bases, with 13 bases between. This CDR3 is 16 amino acids long. Germline lookup yields CDR1 MNHNS and CDR2 SASEGT. The CDR3 sequence is CASSEISVGVNTEAFF. CDR3 nucleotide sequence: TGTGCCAGCAGTGAAATTTCGGTTGGGGTGAACACTGAAGCTTTCTTT.

This chain joins TRBV5-1 and TRBJ2-5, with TRBD1 identical over 10 bases. In germline, CDR1 is SGHRS, CDR2 YFSETQ. Trimming cost V 4 bases and J 5 bases; bases outside gene matches: 8. The CDR3 consists of 15 residues. The CDR3 nucleotides read TGCGCCAGCAGCCGGGACAGGGGCCGAGAGGAGACCCAGTACTTC. It specifies CASSRDRGREETQYF.

This clonotype has ten or more counts. The V call is TRBV20-1, the J call TRBJ2-1, with 9 bases matching TRBD2. This CDR3 region has 13 residues. Germline CDR1 is DFQATT and CDR2 is SNEGSKA (reference sequence). After removal of 3 bases from V and 3 bases from J, the junction contained 0 bases not matched to a gene. CDR3 sequence: CSARTSGYNEQFF. CDR3 DNA sequence: TGCAGTGCTAGGACTAGCGGCTACAATGAGCAGTTCTTC.

This clonotype has only a few counts. The chain recombines TRBV28 with TRBJ2-7; weak D call: TRBD2 (5 bases). Germline values: CDR1 MDHEN, CDR2 SYDVKM. Trimming pared 6 bases from V and 0 bases from J, leaving 15 bases between. This CDR3 spans 15 amino acids. CDR3 loop: CASRDGLPSSYEQYF. The CDR3 DNA follows: TGTGCCAGCAGGGACGGACTGCCCAGCTCCTACGAGCAGTACTTC.

This chain links TRBV11-2 with TRBJ2-3, with D perhaps matching TRBD1 or TRBD2 (5 bases each). The length of the CDR3 is 15 residues. Between the trimmed V and J ends, which lost 6 bases and 0 bases, there was a span of 13 bases. Germline CDR1 is SGHAT and CDR2 is FQNNGV. The CDR3 is CASSEWGRSTDTQYF. The CDR3 nucleotides read TGTGCCAGCAGTGAGTGGGGACGAAGCACAGATACGCAGTATTTT.

In its sample, this clonotype was seen a few times. The chain combines TRBV28 with TRBJ2-5; D is undetermined. The CDR3 runs to 14 residues. V was pared by 3 bases and J by 7 bases, with 15 bases between. The germline V gene encodes CDR1 MDHEN and CDR2 SYDVKM. CDR3: CASSFQRSGVTQYF. CDR3 coding DNA: TGTGCCAGCAGTTTTCAGCGATCCGGTGTGACCCAGTACTTC.

The V gene is TRBV28, the J gene TRBJ1-1; perhaps TRBD1 as D (6 bases). CDR1 is MDHEN, CDR2 SYDVKM, per germline. The CDR3 runs 14 residues. With 2 bases removed from V and 4 bases from J, the gap between germline ends came to 11 bases. The CDR3 protein is CASSLPDRTTEAFF. In DNA form, the CDR3 reads TGTGCCAGCAGTTTACCCGACAGGACCACTGAAGCTTTCTTT.